Each of the 19 T cell receptor beta chains below was sequenced from the same sample in a study of molecular identifiers for immune sequencing clone quantification. TCRdb redid the calling of the PCR reads with MiXCR, one entry per CDR3 protein. The table shows several thousand distinct CDR3 sequences, with over 13% occurring only once. The specimen was naive CD8+ T cells from blood, with Jurkat cell RNA spiked in. Documented subset: FACS-sorted CD8+CD4-CCR7+CD45RA+ naive T cells. The origin of the receptors is a human donor in good health. Some libraries in this study had Jurkat cell RNA spiked in.

By frequency in the sample, this clonotype is medium-sized. The gene calls are TRBV20-1 and TRBJ1-1; D unclear. The length of the CDR3 is 13 residues. V lost 6 bases to trimming and J lost 1 base, with 12 bases between them. Germline CDR1 reads DFQATT; CDR2 reads SNEGSKA (reference sequence). CDR3 nucleotides: TGCAGTGCGCGAGACCCCCAGAACACTGAAGCTTTCTTT. Translating it yields CSARDPQNTEAFF.

This clonotype has at least ten counts. V usage is TRBV9 and J usage is TRBJ2-2; D gene unclear. The V end lost 3 bases, the J end lost 0 bases, and 0 bases lay between the germline ends. In germline, CDR1 is SGDLS, CDR2 YYNGEE. The CDR3 sequence is 12 residues long. DNA for the CDR3: TGTGCCAGCAGCGCGAACACCGGGGAGCTGTTTTTT. Protein product: CASSANTGELFF.

The V call is TRBV6-2 or TRBV6-3, the J call TRBJ2-7; D uncertain. CDR1 MNHEY and CDR2 SVGEGT come from the germline V gene. The CDR3 is made up of 13 amino acids. Trimming removed 3 bases at V and 2 bases at J, with 8 bases between. CDR3 sequence reads: CASSYLVPYEQYF. CDR3 in DNA: TGTGCCAGCAGTTATTTGGTTCCCTACGAGCAGTACTTC.

Sample share makes this clonotype medium-sized. The V call is TRBV12-3 or TRBV12-4, the J call TRBJ1-6; D unresolved. The CDR3 has 14 residues. V lost 6 bases to trimming and J lost 7 bases, with 13 bases between them. CDR3 loop: CASRPQVWNSPLHF. The CDR3 DNA reads as TGTGCCAGCAGACCGCAGGTTTGGAATTCACCCCTCCACTTT.

This clonotype was detected many times. This chain joins TRBV28 and TRBJ2-7, with TRBD1 identical over 11 bases. The CDR3 runs 14 residues. The germline gives CDR1 MDHEN, CDR2 SYDVKM. V trimming: 6 bases; J trimming: 5 bases; junction bases outside the gene matches: 6. Here the CDR3 reads CASRWTGGIDEQYF. In nucleotides, the CDR3 is TGTGCCAGCAGGTGGACAGGGGGCATCGACGAGCAGTACTTC. The whole variable domain, remainder taken from reference TRBV28 and TRBJ2-7, is DVKVTQSSRYLVKRTGEKVFLECVQDMDHENMFWYRQDPGLGLRLIYFSYDVKMKEKGDIPEGYSVSREKKERFSLILESASTNQTSMYLCASRWTGGIDEQYFGPGTRLTVT.

In this sample, this clonotype is medium-sized. The chain is built from TRBV4-1 and TRBJ1-5; no definite D call. The length of the CDR3 is 12 residues. The V end lost 1 base, the J end lost 6 bases, and 4 bases lay between the germline ends. Germline CDR1 and CDR2: MGHRA and YSYEKL. CDR3 DNA sequence: TGCGCCAGCAGCCAAGGGGTTCAGCCCCAGCATTTT. Translated: CASSQGVQPQHF.

This clonotype was detected ten times or more. The V call is TRBV7-9, the J call TRBJ2-5, with TRBD2 identical over 10 bases. The CDR3 totals 15 residues. Losses at the gene ends were 10 bases for V and 5 bases for J; bases not matched to a gene: 13. The V gene's germline CDR1 is SEHNR and CDR2 FQNEAQ (reference sequence). The CDR3 sequence is CAISGRPKDGETQYF. The DNA of the CDR3 is TGTGCCATTAGCGGGAGGCCCAAGGACGGTGAGACCCAGTACTTC.

About this clonotype itself: It is likely a read error, because the conserved phenylalanine at the end of the CDR3 is missing. V and J are TRBV20-1 and TRBJ1-1, with 10 bases matching TRBD1. The CDR3 extends over 13 amino acids. The V gene end was trimmed by 7 bases and the J gene end by 0 bases; junction bases not matched to a gene: 2. Germline assignment: CDR1 DFQATT and CDR2 SNEGSKA (reference sequence). The chain's CDR3 is CSVGQGVNTEAFS. CDR3 DNA: TGCAGTGTCGGACAGGGGGTGAACACTGAAGCTTTCTCT.

Concerning this clonotype itself: The conserved phenylalanine or tryptophan is not found at the CDR3 terminus, so this likely reflects a read error. This sequence joins TRBV30 and TRBJ1-1, with D possibly TRBD1 on 6 matching bases. The CDR3 length is 14 residues. Germline CDR1 is GTSNPN and CDR2 is SVGIG (reference sequence). The CDR3 DNA is TGTGCCTGGAGTGTGGGGGCATCCAACACTGAGGCTTTCCTT. Amino acid sequence: CAWSVGASNTEAFL.

To note about this clonotype: Germline and junction disagree at one end, which may indicate a read error. CDR3 amino acids: CASSLEGQGAPDTQSF. CDR3 in DNA: TGCGCCAGCAGCTTGGAGGGACAGGGGGCCCCCGATACGCAGTCTTTT. This chain joins TRBV5-1 and TRBJ2-3, with 12 bases fitting TRBD1. CDR3 length equals 16 residues. From germline, CDR1 is SGHRS and CDR2 YFSETQ.

This clonotype was recorded many times. This rearrangement joins TRBV27 to TRBJ2-1, with unresolved D. This CDR3 contains 11 residues. V lost 6 bases, J lost 4 bases, and 4 bases lay in between. The germline gives CDR1 MNHEY, CDR2 SMNVEV (reference sequence). Here the CDR3 reads CASSTYNEQFF. In DNA, the CDR3 is TGTGCCAGCAGCACATACAATGAGCAGTTCTTC.

This clonotype was detected many times. The chain couples TRBV24-1 to TRBJ2-2; D remains ambiguous. Germline V gene sequence: CDR1 KGHDR, CDR2 SFDVKD. The CDR3 has 13 residues. V lost 5 bases and J lost 5, with 8 bases in between. In nucleotides, the CDR3 is TGTGCCACCAGTGCCATTGGGACCGGGGAGCTGTTTTTT. This sequence encodes CATSAIGTGELFF.

Comments on this clonotype: One end of the junction varies from germline; a read error may be responsible. Written as DNA, the CDR3 is TGTGCCAGCAGCTTGTCTACTAGCGAGGCCTACGAGCAGTACTTC. It encodes CASSLSTSEAYEQYF. This rearrangement joins TRBV5-3 to TRBJ2-7; 7 positions agree with TRBD2. TRBV5-3 is recorded as an ORF, its role being uncertain. CDR3 length equals 15 residues.

As for this clonotype: This may stem from a read error, because a much larger clone lies one nucleotide away. The CDR3 spells CCARTSGGGSTDTQYF. In nucleotides, the CDR3 is TGCTGTGCTAGGACTAGCGGGGGGGGAAGCACAGATACGCAGTATTTT. This chain links TRBV20-1 with TRBJ2-3; TRBD2 matches at 15 bases. The germline V gene has CDR1 DFQATT and CDR2 SNEGSKA (reference sequence). CDR3 length: 16 amino acids.

This clonotype has ten or more counts. The CDR3 region has the DNA TGTGCCAGCAGTTTATCGTACAGCGGGGGGAGCACAGATACGCAGTATTTT. This sequence encodes CASSLSYSGGSTDTQYF. V usage is TRBV12-3 or TRBV12-4 and J usage is TRBJ2-3, with TRBD2 matching 9 bases. With V trimmed by 2 bases and J by 0 bases, 6 bases remained unmatched. The CDR3 is 17 residues long.

This clonotype was recorded at least ten times. The V gene is TRBV27, the J gene TRBJ2-5; D ambiguous. Trimming took off 4 bases at V and 1 base at J, with 10 bases between the two ends. Germline values: CDR1 MNHEY, CDR2 SMNVEV (reference sequence). The CDR3 is 14 residues long. CDR3 nucleotides: TGTGCCAGCAGTTCTTCAGGCCCCCAAGAGACCCAGTACTTC. Translation: CASSSSGPQETQYF.

By sample fraction, this clonotype is medium-sized (0.01 to 0.1%). This chain joins TRBV27 and TRBJ2-7; D possibly corresponds to TRBD1 (6 bases). This CDR3 spans 13 amino acids. V lost 2 bases to trimming and J lost 4 bases, with 9 bases between them. Per germline, CDR1 MNHEY and CDR2 SMNVEV (reference sequence). CDR3 DNA sequence: TGTGCCAGCAGTTTAGGACAGAGGTACGAGCAGTACTTC. The encoded protein is CASSLGQRYEQYF.

Ten or more counts support this clonotype. The chain is built from TRBV6-5 and TRBJ2-7; 10 bases are a match to TRBD1. CDR1 is MNHEY, CDR2 SVGAGI, per germline. The CDR3 has 15 amino acids. Trimming cost V 5 bases and J 1 base; bases outside gene matches: 5. The CDR3 loop reads CASSGRDRGSYEQYF. The DNA for the CDR3 is TGTGCCAGCAGTGGGCGGGACAGGGGTTCCTACGAGCAGTACTTC.

Sample share makes this clonotype medium-sized. The V and J genes are TRBV19 and TRBJ2-7; 7 bases align to TRBD1. CDR1 and CDR2 from the germline V gene are LNHDA and SQIVND (reference sequence). V was pared by 5 bases and J by 1 base, with 5 bases of the junction left unmatched. The CDR3 loop spans 14 amino acids. The CDR3 loop is CASSQPGQSYEQYF. DNA of the CDR3: TGTGCCAGTAGTCAGCCGGGACAGTCCTACGAGCAGTACTTC.